This paragraph covers one T cell receptor (beta chain) sequence. The entry originates in a study of cytomegalovirus exposure and HLA in healthy donors. As for the study in general: Genotyping of more than 300 donors showed that 80% to 90% belonged to the Caucasian-associated ancestry cluster.

Germline V gene lookup returns CDR1 LNHNV and CDR2 YYDKDF (reference sequence). The CDR3 extends over 17 amino acids. Trimming took off 1 base at V and 0 bases at J, with 13 bases between the two ends. Primers included in the PCR were 60 Vbeta and 13 Jbeta primers. Some clones are missing from TCRdb's copy, which holds only in-frame ones; the method was immunoSEQ multiplex PCR. The table lists 150,000 to 160,000 clones, roughly 74% of them singletons. This TCR was sampled from a man younger than 35 in good health and CMV-seronegative. Sequenced material: PBMCs. V is TRBV15 and J is TRBJ2-1, with a weak D call TRBD1 (5 bases). The CDR3 nucleotides read TGTGCCACCAGCAGAGGGGGCGGCCGTGGCTCCTACAATGAGCAGTTCTTC. This encodes CATSRGGGRGSYNEQFF.